This T cell receptor beta chain emerged from a study of radiation and T cells in renal cell carcinoma. Study results and caveats: Dominant CDR3 motifs were more common in irradiated tumors than controls. Compared with controls, irradiated tumors showed greater TCR clonality.

Comment on this clone: Its target is unknown.

Germline V gives CDR1 LGHNT, CDR2 FRNRAP. This CDR3 has 18 amino acids. The V and J ends lost 0 bases and 0 bases respectively, with 16 bases between them. Indicated treatment: treatment-naive control, cytoreductive nephrectomy. The tumor was a clear cell renal cell carcinoma. Sequencing was performed with immunoSEQ multiplex PCR; in TCRdb, only in-frame clones are kept and a portion is missing. This sample has roughly 13,000 clones, with roughly 60% found just once. The source material was tumor tissue, sampled from a patient whose treatment was nephrectomy without radiotherapy. This sequence originates from a man aged 45 to 65 with renal cell carcinoma. The V call is TRBV12-5, the J call TRBJ2-3; D is perhaps TRBD2 (6 bases). CDR3 sequence reads: CASGLVRDGETSTDTQYF. The CDR3 nucleotides are TGTGCTAGTGGTTTGGTGCGGGACGGTGAAACTAGCACAGATACGCAGTATTTT. Using reference TRBV12-5 and TRBJ2-3 for the parts outside the CDR3, the full variable domain is DARVTQTPRHKVTEMGQEVTMRCQPILGHNTVFWYRQTMMQGLELLAYFRNRAPLDDSGMPKDRFSAEMPDATLATLKIQPSEPRDSAVYFCASGLVRDGETSTDTQYFGPGTRLTVL.